These 25 T cell receptor beta chains were all obtained from the same sample, sequenced in a study of spatial heterogeneity in lung cancer. TCRdb ran MiXCR on the 5' RACE reads and lists one entry per CDR3 protein. The repertoire consists of roughly 20,000 distinct CDR3 sequences, with more than 2.5% occurring once and the leading ten covering 7% to 9.5%. Their antigens remain unidentified. Study observations and caveats: Intratumoral expanded alpha and beta TCR counts were found to track tumor mutation counts.

As to time point: sample taken at primary tumor resection. The starting material was lung tumor tissue, obtained at surgery. Source of these receptors: a male donor with early-stage non-small cell lung cancer.

This clonotype was counted at least ten times. V usage is TRBV5-4 and J usage is TRBJ1-2; no clear D. Germline CDR1 SGHNT, CDR2 YYREEE (reference sequence). The CDR3 has 14 residues. Trimming cost V 1 base and J 1 base, with 8 bases left between them. The CDR3 nucleotides read TGTGCCAGCAGCTTGTACAGCTTTAACTATGGCTACACCTTC. The encoded protein is CASSLYSFNYGYTF. The whole variable domain, remainder taken from reference TRBV5-4 and TRBJ1-2, is ETGVTQSPTHLIKTRGQQVTLRCSSQSGHNTVSWYQQALGQGPQFIFQYYREEENGRGNFPPRFSGLQFPNYSSELNVNALELDDSALYLCASSLYSFNYGYTFGSGTRLTVV.

This clonotype was picked up many times. This chain joins TRBV5-1 and TRBJ2-1; no firm D call. Between the trimmed V and J ends, which lost 5 bases and 4 bases, there was a span of 4 bases. This CDR3 comprises 11 residues. Germline lookup yields CDR1 SGHRS and CDR2 YFSETQ. The CDR3 DNA sequence: TGCGCCAGCAGTCAATACAATGAGCAGTTCTTC. This translates into CASSQYNEQFF.

This clonotype has ten or more counts. This chain joins TRBV15 and TRBJ2-5, with D perhaps assigned TRBD1 or TRBD2 (5 bases each). Germline V lookup: CDR1 LNHNV, CDR2 YYDKDF (reference sequence). The CDR3 is 14 residues long. The V and J ends lost 0 bases and 1 base respectively, with 6 bases between them. The CDR3 DNA follows: TGTGCCACCAGCAGAGATGGGGGCCAAGAGACCCAGTACTTC. Translating gives CATSRDGGQETQYF.

This clonotype was counted many times. The chain carries TRBV6-1 and TRBJ1-1; 8 nucleotides line up with TRBD1. CDR3 length: 17 residues. CDR1 MNHNS and CDR2 SASEGT come from the germline V gene. V trimming: 6 bases; J trimming: 0 bases; junction bases outside the gene matches: 12. The CDR3 here is CASSRRRWDRLNTEAFF. The CDR3 DNA follows: TGTGCCAGCAGCCGACGCCGATGGGACAGGTTGAACACTGAAGCTTTCTTT.

Notes on this clonotype: This may arise from a read error, as a much more abundant clone is one base away. The chain has TRBV5-4 and TRBJ2-7, with 7 bases fitting TRBD2. V gave up 4 bases and J gave up 0 bases; unmatched junction bases: 7. The CDR3 is 15 residues long. The germline V gene encodes CDR1 SGHNT and CDR2 YYREEE (reference sequence). The CDR3 reads CASSLSGGGSYEQYF. The CDR3 DNA sequence: TGTGCCAGCAGCCTTTCGGGGGGAGGCTCCTACGAGCAGTACTTC.

This clonotype was seen repeatedly, ten times or more. The rearrangement joins TRBV6-2 or TRBV6-3 to TRBJ2-2; 9 nucleotides match TRBD2. The CDR3 spans 14 residues. Germline assignment: CDR1 MNHEY and CDR2 SVGEGT. V dropped 11 bases and J dropped 4; count of bases not matched to a gene: 8. CDR3 residues: CACRLAVLTGELFF. CDR3 nucleotide sequence: TGTGCCTGTAGACTAGCGGTCCTCACCGGGGAGCTGTTTTTT.

This clonotype has ten or more counts. CDR3 loop: CATWDRADTQYF. Here the CDR3 DNA reads TGTGCCACTTGGGACAGGGCCGATACGCAGTATTTT. J is TRBJ2-3 and V is TRBV7-9; the match to TRBD1 covers 9 bases. Losses at the gene ends were 10 bases for V and 6 bases for J; bases not matched to a gene: 5. The CDR3 runs 12 residues. CDR1 SEHNR and CDR2 FQNEAQ come from the germline V gene (reference sequence).

Ten or more counts support this clonotype. The rearrangement joins TRBV28 to TRBJ2-7, with D possibly TRBD2 on 6 matching bases. Trimming took 6 bases from V and 6 from J, leaving 21 bases between them. Germline CDR1 and CDR2: MDHEN and SYDVKM. The CDR3 spans 15 residues. DNA of the CDR3: TGTGCCAGCAGAGTGGATGGGGGGATGTTGGCCGAGCAGTACTTC. Protein: CASRVDGGMLAEQYF.

This clonotype occurred many times. The chain carries TRBV5-1 and TRBJ2-2; 9 nucleotides match TRBD1. The V segment lost 3 bases and the J segment 1 base; nucleotides outside the gene matches: 4. Per germline, CDR1 SGHRS and CDR2 YFSETQ. This CDR3 is 16 amino acids long. CDR3 sequence: CASSWGTGQNTGELFF. As DNA, the CDR3 is TGCGCCAGCAGCTGGGGGACAGGGCAGAACACCGGGGAGCTGTTTTTT.

This clonotype was observed at least ten times. This sequence joins TRBV7-9 and TRBJ1-4, with D hard to call. The germline V gene has CDR1 SEHNR and CDR2 FQNEAQ (reference sequence). The CDR3 runs to 14 residues. The V end lost 3 bases, the J end lost 2 bases, and 7 bases lay between the germline ends. CDR3 nucleotide sequence: TGTGCCAGCAGCTTCGGCGGGACTAATGAAAAACTGTTTTTT. Amino acids: CASSFGGTNEKLFF.

This clonotype came up many times. The rearrangement joins TRBV10-3 to TRBJ2-2; TRBD2 matches at 8 bases. This CDR3 region has 15 residues. Looked up from germline, CDR1 is ENHRY and CDR2 is SYGVKD. Trimming removed 7 bases from V and 0 bases from J; junction bases left unmatched: 4. The CDR3 region is CAITPGLANTGELFF. Here the CDR3 DNA reads TGTGCCATCACCCCGGGACTAGCGAACACCGGGGAGCTGTTTTTT.

The chain uses TRBV27 and TRBJ2-2; D unresolved. The V end lost 7 bases, the J end lost 0 bases, and 9 bases lay between the germline ends. The CDR3 is 14 residues long. The germline gives CDR1 MNHEY, CDR2 SMNVEV (reference sequence). The CDR3 spells CASMRSSNTGELFF. The CDR3 DNA follows: TGTGCCAGCATGAGGTCGTCGAACACCGGGGAGCTGTTTTTT.

This clonotype was seen many times. The V and J genes are TRBV5-1 and TRBJ1-1; 8 bases agree with TRBD1. The length of the CDR3 is 16 residues. Germline V gene lookup returns CDR1 SGHRS and CDR2 YFSETQ. The V segment lost 0 bases and the J segment 7 bases; nucleotides outside the gene matches: 11. This CDR3 reads CASSLGSTGGTDEAFF. The CDR3 DNA sequence: TGCGCCAGCAGCTTGGGATCCACAGGGGGTACCGATGAAGCTTTCTTT. Based on the CDR3 plus reference TRBV5-1 and TRBJ1-1, the full variable domain is KAGVTQTPRYLIKTRGQQVTLSCSPISGHRSVSWYQQTPGQGLQFLFEYFSETQRNKGNFPGRFSGRQFSNSRSEMNVSTLELGDSALYLCASSLGSTGGTDEAFFGQGTRLTVV.

The chain joins TRBV6-2 or TRBV6-3 to TRBJ2-2; 11 nucleotides align to TRBD1. V was clipped by 4 bases and J by 7 bases; unmatched bases: 5. This CDR3 is 15 amino acids long. The germline CDR1 and CDR2 sequences are MNHEY and SVGEGT. The CDR3: CASSSGQGEVGELFF. Written as DNA, the CDR3 is TGTGCCAGCAGTTCGGGACAGGGGGAAGTCGGGGAGCTGTTTTTT.

In its sample, this clonotype was seen many times. The chain has TRBV6-1 and TRBJ2-3, with 10 positions matching TRBD1. The CDR3 is made up of 16 amino acids. With V trimmed by 5 bases and J by 2 bases, 7 bases remained unmatched. Germline values: CDR1 MNHNS, CDR2 SASEGT. The CDR3 sequence: CASSRTGTGVTDTQYF. Here the CDR3 DNA reads TGTGCCAGCAGTCGGACCGGGACAGGGGTCACAGATACGCAGTATTTT.

In its sample, this clonotype was seen many times. This chain links TRBV20-1 with TRBJ2-1; D may be TRBD2 (6 bases). The CDR3 consists of 15 residues. Germline V CDR1 and CDR2: DFQATT, SNEGSKA (reference sequence). The germline V and J ends were trimmed by 4 bases and 4 bases, with 17 bases remaining between them. CDR3 DNA: TGCAGTGCTATGGGGGGTAGAACAGATTACAATGAGCAGTTCTTC. Translated: CSAMGGRTDYNEQFF.

This clonotype was observed at least ten times. The rearrangement joins TRBV6-1 to TRBJ1-3, with D hard to call. The V gene lost 2 bases and the J gene lost 0 bases, with 11 bases spanning the gap. CDR1 and CDR2 from the germline V gene are MNHNS and SASEGT. This CDR3 spans 16 amino acids. DNA of the CDR3: TGTGCCAGCAGTGAATCCCTTGTCAGCTCTGGAAACACCATATATTTT. As protein: CASSESLVSSGNTIYF.

In this sample, this clonotype turned up many times. The gene calls are TRBV10-3 and TRBJ1-3, with D perhaps TRBD1 (5 bases). CDR1 is ENHRY and CDR2 is SYGVKD in the germline V gene. This CDR3 region has 15 residues. The ends were cut back, 2 bases at V and 2 bases at J, with 10 bases in the middle. The CDR3 DNA is TGTGCCATCAGTGAGGACAGTCTTCCTGGAAACACCATATATTTT. Translating gives CAISEDSLPGNTIYF.

This clonotype was recorded at least ten times. The V gene is TRBV7-9, the J gene TRBJ2-5, with TRBD1 matching over 9 bases. J gave up 5 bases and V 5 bases, and 9 bases lay outside the gene matches. CDR1 is SEHNR and CDR2 is FQNEAQ in the germline V gene (reference sequence). The CDR3 runs to 15 residues. The CDR3, as DNA: TGTGCCAGCAGCAAGGGACAGGGAATCGGGGAGACCCAGTACTTC. Translated: CASSKGQGIGETQYF.

This clonotype was seen repeatedly, ten times or more. The chain recombines TRBV12-3 or TRBV12-4 with TRBJ2-4, with D possibly being TRBD2 (6 bases). The CDR3 spans 16 residues. Between the trimmed V and J ends, which lost 1 base and 0 bases, there was a span of 10 bases. The CDR3 reads CASSLVSGLAKNIQYF. CDR3 nucleotide sequence: TGTGCCAGCAGTTTAGTTAGCGGTCTAGCCAAAAACATTCAGTACTTC.

This clonotype rates as medium-sized. The J gene is TRBJ2-3, the V gene TRBV7-2, with D perhaps being TRBD1 or TRBD2 (5 bases each). The CDR3 totals 14 residues. V was trimmed by 2 bases and J by 5 bases, leaving 11 bases between them. The germline V gene has CDR1 SGHTA and CDR2 FQGNSA. The DNA of the CDR3 is TGTGCCAGCAGCTTATTTAAGAGGGGAGATACGCAGTATTTT. Encoded protein: CASSLFKRGDTQYF.

This clonotype occurred many times. This chain uses TRBV19 with TRBJ2-7; tentative D call: TRBD1 (5 bases). Germline V gives CDR1 LNHDA, CDR2 SQIVND (reference sequence). This CDR3 has 15 residues. V lost 7 bases, J lost 2 bases, and 18 bases lay in between. CDR3: CASIGARMGTYEQYF. Written as DNA, the CDR3 is TGTGCCAGTATTGGGGCCAGAATGGGTACCTACGAGCAGTACTTC.

At least ten counts were recorded for this clonotype. This chain joins TRBV4-3 and TRBJ2-5; D tentatively reads TRBD1 or TRBD2 (5 bases each). CDR3 length: 15 amino acids. CDR1 is LGHNA and CDR2 is YSLEER in the germline V gene. V was clipped by 1 base and J by 5 bases, with 14 bases between them. CDR3 nucleotides: TGCGCCAGCAGCCAAGCATCTAGGGGCGGGGAGACCCAGTACTTC. It specifies CASSQASRGGETQYF.

This clonotype was detected many times. J is TRBJ2-1 and V is TRBV27; D possibly corresponds to TRBD2 (6 bases). V lost 4 bases and J 9 bases, leaving 19 bases between the germline ends. CDR1 MNHEY and CDR2 SMNVEV come from the germline V gene (reference sequence). This CDR3 has 15 residues. The CDR3 nucleotides are TGTGCCAGCAGTTACCCCGGGGGAGGACCAGCTGAGCAGTTCTTC. Its protein product is CASSYPGGGPAEQFF.

This clonotype was found many times. This chain uses TRBV11-2 with TRBJ2-3; 9 bases fit TRBD1. Germline CDR1 is SGHAT and CDR2 is FQNNGV. Trimming at V came to 5 bases and at J to 7 bases, leaving 10 bases not matched to a gene. The CDR3 totals 15 residues. The CDR3 DNA is TGTGCCAGCAGCATCACGGGACAGGGTCTGAATACGCAGTATTTT. This sequence encodes CASSITGQGLNTQYF.